The clone carrying this TCR beta chain was counted between two and nine times. The germline V gene has CDR1 SGHAT and CDR2 FQNNGV. The CDR3 has 19 residues. Trimming took 5 bases from V and 0 from J, leaving 23 bases between them. Primed by a sample-barcoded 5' primer and a J-beta primer mix, a second PCR proceeded for about 6 to 11 cycles. Every sample gave at least 3 million paired-end reads containing CDR3. TCRdb passed the 5' RACE reads through MiXCR, listing each CDR3 protein once. Among fewer than 700,000 distinct CDR3 sequences listed, 40% to 45% were seen once. This specimen belongs to a study of blood T cells in healthy people across ages.

The TCR was taken from an elderly man in good health. The chain uses TRBV11-2 and TRBJ2-1; tentatively, D is TRBD2 (5 bases). Source material: blood. The CDR3: CASSRNLGRAGSSYNEQFF. The DNA of the CDR3 is TGTGCCAGCAGCAGGAATCTAGGTCGGGCGGGTAGCTCCTACAATGAGCAGTTCTTC.